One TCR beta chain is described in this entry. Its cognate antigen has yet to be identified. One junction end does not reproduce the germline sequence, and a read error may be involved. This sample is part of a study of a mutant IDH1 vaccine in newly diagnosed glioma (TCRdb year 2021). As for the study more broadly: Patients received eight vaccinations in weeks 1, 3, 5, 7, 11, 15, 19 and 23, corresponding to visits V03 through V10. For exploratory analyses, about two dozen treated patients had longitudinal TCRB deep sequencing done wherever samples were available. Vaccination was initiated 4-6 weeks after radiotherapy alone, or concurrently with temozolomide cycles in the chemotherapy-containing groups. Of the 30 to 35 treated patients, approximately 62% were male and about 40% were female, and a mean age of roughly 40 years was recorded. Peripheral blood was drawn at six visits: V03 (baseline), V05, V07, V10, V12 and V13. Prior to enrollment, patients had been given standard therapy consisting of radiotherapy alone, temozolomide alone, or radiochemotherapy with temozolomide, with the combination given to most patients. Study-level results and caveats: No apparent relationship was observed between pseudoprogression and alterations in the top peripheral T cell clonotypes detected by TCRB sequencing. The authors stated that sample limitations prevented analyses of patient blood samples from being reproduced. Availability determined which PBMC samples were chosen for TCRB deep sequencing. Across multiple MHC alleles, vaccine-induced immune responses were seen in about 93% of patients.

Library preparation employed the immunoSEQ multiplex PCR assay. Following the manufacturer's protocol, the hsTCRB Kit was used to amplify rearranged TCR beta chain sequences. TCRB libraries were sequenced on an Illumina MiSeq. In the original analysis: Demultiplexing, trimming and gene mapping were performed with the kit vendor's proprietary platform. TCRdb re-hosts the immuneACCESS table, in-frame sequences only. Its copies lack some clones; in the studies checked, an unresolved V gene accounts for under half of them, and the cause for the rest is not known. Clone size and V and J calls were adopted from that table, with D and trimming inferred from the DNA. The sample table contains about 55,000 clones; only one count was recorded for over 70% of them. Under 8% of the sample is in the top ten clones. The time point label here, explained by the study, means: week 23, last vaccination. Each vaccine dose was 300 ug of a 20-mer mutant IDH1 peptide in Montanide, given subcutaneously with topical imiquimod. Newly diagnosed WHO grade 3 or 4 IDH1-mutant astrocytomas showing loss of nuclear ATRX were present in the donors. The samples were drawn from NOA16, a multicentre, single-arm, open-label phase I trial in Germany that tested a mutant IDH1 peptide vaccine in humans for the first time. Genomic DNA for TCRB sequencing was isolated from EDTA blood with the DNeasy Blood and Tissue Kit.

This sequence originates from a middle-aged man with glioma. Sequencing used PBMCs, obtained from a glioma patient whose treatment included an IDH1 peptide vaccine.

The CDR3 reads as follows: CASSLDAGELFF. At the DNA level, the sequence is TGTGCTAGCAGCTTAGATGCCGGGGAGCTGTTTTTT. The chain uses TRBV7-7 and TRBJ2-2, with the D gene not confidently named. Looking up the germline V gene (reference sequence) yields CDR1 SSHAT and CDR2 FNYEAQ. The CDR3 sequence holds 12 residues, the cysteine and phenylalanine included. Only the CDR3 DNA is retained, 36 bases long and in frame from the first base.